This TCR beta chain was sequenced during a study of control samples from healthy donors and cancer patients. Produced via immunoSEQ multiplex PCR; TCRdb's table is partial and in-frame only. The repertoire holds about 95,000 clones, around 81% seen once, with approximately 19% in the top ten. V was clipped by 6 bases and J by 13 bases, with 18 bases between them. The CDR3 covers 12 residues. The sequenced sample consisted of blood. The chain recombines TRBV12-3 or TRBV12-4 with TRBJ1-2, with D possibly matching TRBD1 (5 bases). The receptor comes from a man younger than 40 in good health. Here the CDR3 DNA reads TGTGCCAGCAGCCCTTTAACAGGCCCCTTCACCTTC. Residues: CASSPLTGPFTF.